This is a list of T cell receptor beta chains from one sample in a study of shared clonotypes between healthy human individuals. Generated by immunoSEQ multiplex PCR, the TCRdb table keeps only in-frame clones and is missing some. The repertoire has millions of clones, 90% to 95% of them found once; the top ten carry 0.1% to 0.15%. Sequenced sample: naive CD4+ T cells sorted from blood. These receptors were taken from a man between 18 and 29 years old in good health. Both conserved end residues are part of each CDR3.

v_gene,CDR3aa
TRBV5-4,CASSLAQRDPYEQYF
TRBV10-3,CAISEGGVESDTQYF
TRBV6-5,CASSRVSGVTGELFF
TRBV7-9,CASSSDRASGNTIYF
TRBV2,CASSGGTVLYGYTF
TRBV5-3,CARSFEGNTIYF
TRBV6-1,CASRLLAGRYEQYF
TRBV5-1,CASSLALGTEAFF
TRBV18,CASSPSARGTYEQYF
TRBV9,CASSPGLAGGLVMGGELFF
TRBV28,CASSFGDRGAEAFF
TRBV4-1,CASSQVGKSGNTIYF
TRBV5-1,CASIAGGTDTQYF
TRBV6-1,CASTGQVQETQYF
TRBV29-1,CSVVRGASMNTEAFF
TRBV27,CASKGQGTNEKLFF
TRBV2,CASFLTSQETQYF
TRBV5-1,CASTPGLGKDHEQFF
TRBV23-1,CASSQLPDRGLYEQYF
TRBV7-9,CASSLGTQRSGTDTQYF
TRBV12-5,CASGAGETQYF
TRBV28,CASRGHSMNTEAFF
TRBV5-1,CASSLASRGNTGELFF
TRBV5-1,CASSSGQLNSPLHF
TRBV7-3,CASSLGLGSPLHF
TRBV15,CATSRLDPGQGKNEQYF
TRBV15,CATSRDMGGHGTDTQYF
TRBV4-3,CASSQGTLATNEKLFF
TRBV5-6,CASSRTSGETDTQYF
TRBV11-2,CASSLGTGGFNEQFF
TRBV7-9,CASSSLGQGGYETQYF
TRBV30,CAWNTRQGRGNTIYF
TRBV29-1,CSARDGNEKLFF
TRBV4-1,CASSPSGTGVYEQYF
TRBV2,CASSARGTNEKLFF
TRBV5-1,CASSFSLQPTYGYTF
TRBV7-9,CASSQDSYGYTF
TRBV10-2,CASSAWGRETQYF
TRBV6-1,CASNVNSPLHF
TRBV7-2,CASSFQGTGELFF
TRBV7-3,CASSPLESNTEAFF
TRBV7-2,CASSLTGVNNEKLFF